The 18 T cell receptor beta chains below were found in one sample sequenced in a study of blood T cells in healthy people across ages. Through a sample-barcoded 5' primer and a J-beta primer mix, a second PCR was run for roughly 7 to 11 cycles. TCRdb fed the 5' RACE reads into MiXCR, producing one record per CDR3 protein. The table lists fewer than 2,000,000 distinct CDR3 sequences, roughly 43% of them singletons, with roughly 24% in the top ten. The material sequenced was blood. The receptors originated from a human donor in good health.

For the CDR3, the DNA is TGTGCCAGCAGTTTACAAGCAGGCGGAAACACCATATATTTT. Translation: CASSLQAGGNTIYF. This chain connects TRBV12-3 or TRBV12-4 to TRBJ1-3; D remains unclear. V lost 2 bases and J lost 4, with 9 bases in between. The CDR3 loop spans 14 amino acids.

This chain joins TRBV29-1 and TRBJ1-2; the D gene is possibly TRBD1 (5 bases). The CDR3 covers 13 residues. Trimming stripped 4 bases from V and 5 bases from J, with 14 bases between. The V gene's germline CDR1 is SQVTM and CDR2 ANQGSEA. CDR3 coding DNA: TGCAGCGTTGTTGGGGCGGTGGGGTATGGCTACACCTTC. Translation gives CSVVGAVGYGYTF.

This clonotype was seen a few times. The rearrangement uses TRBV4-3 and TRBJ1-1; D gene uncertain. V was pared by 0 bases and J by 4 bases, with 12 bases between. CDR1 and CDR2 from the germline V gene are LGHNA and YSLEER. The CDR3 runs 15 residues. DNA for the CDR3: TGCGCCAGCAGCCAAGAGGTAACAGCGGGCACTGAAGCTTTCTTT. Its translation: CASSQEVTAGTEAFF.

The sample holds many counts of this clonotype. The V gene is TRBV6-5, the J gene TRBJ2-7; the D gene is possibly TRBD1 (6 bases). Germline assignment: CDR1 MNHEY and CDR2 SVGAGI. The CDR3 extends over 16 amino acids. Trimming left V 0 bases short and J 2 bases short, with 14 bases between. The CDR3 loop is CASSYSIWDNPYEQYF. The CDR3 nucleotides are TGTGCCAGCAGTTACTCGATATGGGACAATCCCTACGAGCAGTACTTC.

This clonotype was observed a few times. The chain couples TRBV20-1 to TRBJ1-1; D call uncertain. Trimming pared 1 base from V and 8 bases from J, leaving 17 bases between. This CDR3 comprises 14 residues. Germline V gives CDR1 DFQATT, CDR2 SNEGSKA (reference sequence). The CDR3 here is CSARVRWPGMEAFF. In DNA, the CDR3 is TGCAGTGCTAGAGTAAGGTGGCCGGGGATGGAAGCTTTCTTT.

In its sample, this clonotype was seen a few times. V gene TRBV5-1 combines with J gene TRBJ1-2, with a tentative D call TRBD1 (6 bases). CDR3 length equals 15 residues. The ends were cut back, 7 bases at V and 4 bases at J, with 20 bases in the middle. Germline V gene lookup returns CDR1 SGHRS and CDR2 YFSETQ. CDR3 in DNA: TGCGCCAGCGCCCTTGAACCGGGACAACTCTATGGCTACACCTTC. Its translation: CASALEPGQLYGYTF.

CDR3 amino acids: CSAPLAGGLVDTQYF. CDR3 DNA sequence: TGCAGTGCTCCTCTAGCGGGGGGGCTTGTAGATACGCAGTATTTT. The gene calls are TRBV20-1 and TRBJ2-3; 12 bases agree with TRBD2. This CDR3 comprises 15 residues. Germline CDR1 and CDR2: DFQATT and SNEGSKA (reference sequence). V lost 5 bases and J lost 5; bases outside the gene matches: 8.

The chain links TRBV29-1 to TRBJ2-7; D not resolved. Germline V gene data show CDR1 as SQVTM and CDR2 as ANQGSEA. This CDR3 has 11 amino acids. Trimming shortened V by 6 bases and J by 3 bases, and 9 bases separated the two germline ends. CDR3: CSVGGYYEQYF. Here the CDR3 DNA reads TGCAGCGTCGGTGGTTACTACGAGCAGTACTTC.

This chain uses TRBV12-3 or TRBV12-4 with TRBJ2-7, with no clear D. The ends were cut back, 2 bases at V and 2 bases at J, with 13 bases in the middle. This CDR3 spans 15 amino acids. The CDR3 is CASSLWQSFPYEQYF. CDR3 coding DNA: TGTGCCAGCAGTTTATGGCAGAGTTTCCCCTACGAGCAGTACTTC.

V and J are TRBV5-1 and TRBJ1-6; tentatively, D is TRBD1 (5 bases). The CDR3 contains 16 residues. The germline V gene encodes CDR1 SGHRS and CDR2 YFSETQ. Deletions cut 5 bases from V and 10 bases from J, with 22 bases between. CDR3 bases: TGCGCCAGCAGTGGCAACGGCGGCAGGGTCGGGTCACCCCTCCACTTT. The encoded protein is CASSGNGGRVGSPLHF.

The chain has TRBV6-1 and TRBJ2-1, with 8 bases matching TRBD1. There are 16 residues in the CDR3. Germline lookup yields CDR1 MNHNS and CDR2 SASEGT. Trimming at V came to 2 bases and at J to 4 bases, leaving 7 bases not matched to a gene. CDR3 amino acids: CASSEPGTGRYNEQFF. CDR3 coding DNA: TGTGCCAGCAGTGAACCCGGGACAGGACGATACAATGAGCAGTTCTTC.

This clonotype appeared a few times. V is TRBV20-1 and J is TRBJ1-1; D is unresolved. V dropped 4 bases and J dropped 7 bases, with 13 bases sitting between them. The CDR3 loop spans 12 amino acids. From germline, CDR1 is DFQATT and CDR2 SNEGSKA (reference sequence). As DNA, the CDR3 is TGCAGTGCTACTGACACTAATAGTGAAGCTTTCTTT. This gives the protein CSATDTNSEAFF.

The chain has TRBV7-2 and TRBJ2-2, with a tentative D call TRBD2 (6 bases). Germline assignment: CDR1 SGHTA and CDR2 FQGNSA. Trimming took off 4 bases at V and 5 bases at J, with 14 bases between the two ends. The CDR3 is made up of 15 amino acids. The CDR3 sequence: CASSSGLSDTGELFF. For the CDR3, the DNA is TGTGCCAGCAGCTCGGGACTTTCCGATACCGGGGAGCTGTTTTTT.

The rearrangement joins TRBV5-1 to TRBJ2-7; 11 bases agree with TRBD1. In germline, CDR1 is SGHRS, CDR2 YFSETQ. The V segment lost 3 bases and the J segment 7 bases; nucleotides outside the gene matches: 12. This CDR3 has 16 amino acids. CDR3 in DNA: TGCGCCAGCAGCTCGTTGGGAGGACAGGGGGCCGGGGAGCAGTACTTC. Its protein is CASSSLGGQGAGEQYF.

This sequence joins TRBV6-2 or TRBV6-3 and TRBJ2-7; TRBD1 matches 7 bases. This CDR3 spans 13 amino acids. After removal of 4 bases from V and 5 bases from J, the junction contained 5 bases not matched to a gene. Germline V lookup: CDR1 MNHEY, CDR2 SVGEGT. The CDR3: CASSLQQGDEQYF. In nucleotides, the CDR3 is TGTGCCAGCAGTTTACAGCAGGGGGACGAGCAGTACTTC.

In its sample, this clonotype was seen a few times. The chain links TRBV12-3 or TRBV12-4 to TRBJ2-1; tentatively, D is TRBD2 (5 bases). Trimming stripped 5 bases from V and 4 bases from J, with 12 bases between. The CDR3 contains 14 residues. The CDR3 nucleotides are TGTGCCAGCAGTGGCGAGGACTCTTACAATGAGCAGTTCTTC. Translated, it gives CASSGEDSYNEQFF.

V and J are TRBV28 and TRBJ2-7, with D perhaps matching TRBD2 (5 bases). Trimming left V 1 base short and J 3 bases short, with 13 bases between. The germline CDR1 and CDR2 sequences are MDHEN and SYDVKM. CDR3 size: 15 residues. CDR3 loop: CASSLFRTADYEQYF. CDR3 sequence (DNA): TGTGCCAGCAGTTTATTCCGGACTGCGGACTACGAGCAGTACTTC.

This clonotype was counted only a few times. The chain combines TRBV2 with TRBJ2-3; 9 nucleotides match TRBD2. The length of the CDR3 is 15 residues. After removal of 6 bases from V and 2 bases from J, the junction contained 6 bases not matched to a gene. Germline V gives CDR1 SNHLY, CDR2 FYNNEI. The DNA for the CDR3 is TGTGCCAGCAGAGGACTAGCGAGAAACACAGATACGCAGTATTTT. This encodes CASRGLARNTDTQYF.